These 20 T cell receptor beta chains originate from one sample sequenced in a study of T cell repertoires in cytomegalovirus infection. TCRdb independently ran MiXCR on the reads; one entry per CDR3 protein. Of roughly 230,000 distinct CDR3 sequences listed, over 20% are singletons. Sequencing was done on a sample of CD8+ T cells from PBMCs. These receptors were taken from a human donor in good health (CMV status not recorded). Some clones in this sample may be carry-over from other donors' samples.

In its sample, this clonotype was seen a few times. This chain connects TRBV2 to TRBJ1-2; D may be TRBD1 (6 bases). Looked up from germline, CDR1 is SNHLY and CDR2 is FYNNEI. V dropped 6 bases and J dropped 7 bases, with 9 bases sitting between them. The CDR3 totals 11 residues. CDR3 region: CASRGGFGYTF. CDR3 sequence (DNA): TGTGCCAGCAGAGGGGGTTTTGGCTACACCTTC.

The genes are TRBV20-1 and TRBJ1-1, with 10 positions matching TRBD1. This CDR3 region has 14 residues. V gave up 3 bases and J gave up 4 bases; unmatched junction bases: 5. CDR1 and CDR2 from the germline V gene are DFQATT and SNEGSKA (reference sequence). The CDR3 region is CSARETGGVTEAFF. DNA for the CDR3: TGCAGTGCTAGGGAGACAGGGGGCGTCACTGAAGCTTTCTTT.

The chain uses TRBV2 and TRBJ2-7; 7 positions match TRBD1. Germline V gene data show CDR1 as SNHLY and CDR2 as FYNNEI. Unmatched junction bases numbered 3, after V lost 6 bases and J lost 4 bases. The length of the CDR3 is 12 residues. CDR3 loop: CASRGTVYEQYF. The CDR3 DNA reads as TGTGCCAGCAGGGGGACAGTGTACGAGCAGTACTTC.

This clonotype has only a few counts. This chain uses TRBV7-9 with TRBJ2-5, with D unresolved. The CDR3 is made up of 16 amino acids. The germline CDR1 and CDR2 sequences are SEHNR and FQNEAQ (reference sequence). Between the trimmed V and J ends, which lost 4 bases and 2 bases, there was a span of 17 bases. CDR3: CASSSIPIFHQETQYF. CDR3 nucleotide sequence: TGTGCCAGCAGCTCCATCCCCATATTCCATCAAGAGACCCAGTACTTC.

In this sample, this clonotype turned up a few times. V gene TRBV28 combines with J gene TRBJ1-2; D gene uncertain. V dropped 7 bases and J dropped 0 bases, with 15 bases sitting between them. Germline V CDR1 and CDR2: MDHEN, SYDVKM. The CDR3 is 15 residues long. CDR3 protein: CASTPEESANYGYTF. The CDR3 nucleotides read TGTGCCAGCACCCCCGAGGAAAGCGCTAACTATGGCTACACCTTC.

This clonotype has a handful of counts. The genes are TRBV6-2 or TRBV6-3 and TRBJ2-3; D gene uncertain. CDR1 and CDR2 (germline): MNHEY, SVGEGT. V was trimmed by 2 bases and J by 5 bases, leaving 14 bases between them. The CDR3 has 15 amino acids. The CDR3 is CASSYPGGSEDTQYF. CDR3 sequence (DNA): TGTGCCAGCAGTTACCCCGGCGGCTCCGAAGATACGCAGTATTTT.

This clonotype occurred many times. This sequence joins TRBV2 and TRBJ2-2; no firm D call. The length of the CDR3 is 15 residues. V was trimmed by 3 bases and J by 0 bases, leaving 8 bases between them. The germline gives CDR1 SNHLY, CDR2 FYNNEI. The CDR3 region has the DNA TGTGCCAGCAGTGATTTGTCTGCGAACACCGGGGAGCTGTTTTTT. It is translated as CASSDLSANTGELFF.

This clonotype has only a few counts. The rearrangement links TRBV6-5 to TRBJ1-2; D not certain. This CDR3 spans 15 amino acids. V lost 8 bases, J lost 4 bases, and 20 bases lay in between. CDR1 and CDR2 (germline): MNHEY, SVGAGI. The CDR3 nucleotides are TGTGCCAGCGGGTGGCTGGCGGGCGACGTCTATGGCTACACCTTC. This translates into CASGWLAGDVYGYTF.

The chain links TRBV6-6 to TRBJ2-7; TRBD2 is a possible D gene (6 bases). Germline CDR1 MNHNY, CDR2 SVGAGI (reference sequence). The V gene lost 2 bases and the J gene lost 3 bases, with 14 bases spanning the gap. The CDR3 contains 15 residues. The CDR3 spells CASSYPGTPGYEQYF. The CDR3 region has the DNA TGTGCCAGCAGTTACCCGGGGACTCCAGGCTACGAGCAGTACTTC.

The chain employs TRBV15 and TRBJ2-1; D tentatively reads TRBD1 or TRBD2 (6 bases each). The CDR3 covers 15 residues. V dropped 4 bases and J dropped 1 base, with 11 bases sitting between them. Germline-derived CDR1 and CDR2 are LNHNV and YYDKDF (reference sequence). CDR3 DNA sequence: TGTGCCACCAGCACCGGAGGGGGGTCCTACAATGAGCAGTTCTTC. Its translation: CATSTGGGSYNEQFF.

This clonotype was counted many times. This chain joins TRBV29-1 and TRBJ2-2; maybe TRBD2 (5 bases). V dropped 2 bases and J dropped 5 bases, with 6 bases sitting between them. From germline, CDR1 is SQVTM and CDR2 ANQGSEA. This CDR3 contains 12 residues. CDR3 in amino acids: CSVEPGTGELFF. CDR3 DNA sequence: TGCAGCGTTGAACCGGGAACCGGGGAGCTGTTTTTT.

The CDR3 reads CASSQRDVTERSDTQYF. CDR3 in DNA: TGTGCCAGCAGCCAACGTGATGTGACGGAGAGGTCAGATACGCAGTATTTT. The chain combines TRBV4-2 with TRBJ2-3; D gene unclear. The CDR3 loop spans 17 amino acids. Trimming removed 2 bases from V and 4 bases from J, with 19 bases in between. Germline assignment: CDR1 LGHNA and CDR2 YNFKEQ.

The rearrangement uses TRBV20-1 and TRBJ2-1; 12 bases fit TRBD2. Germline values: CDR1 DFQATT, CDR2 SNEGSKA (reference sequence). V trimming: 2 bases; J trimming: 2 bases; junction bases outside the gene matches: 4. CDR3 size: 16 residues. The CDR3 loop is CSARPPSGRAYNEQFF. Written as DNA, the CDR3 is TGCAGTGCTAGACCCCCTAGCGGGAGGGCCTACAATGAGCAGTTCTTC.

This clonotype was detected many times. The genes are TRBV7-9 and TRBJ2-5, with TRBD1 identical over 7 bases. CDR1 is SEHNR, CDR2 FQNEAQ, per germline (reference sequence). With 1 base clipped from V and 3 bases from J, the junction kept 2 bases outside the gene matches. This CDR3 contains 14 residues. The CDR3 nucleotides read TGTGCCAGCAGCTTAGTGGGGACAGAAGAGACCCAGTACTTC. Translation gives CASSLVGTEETQYF.

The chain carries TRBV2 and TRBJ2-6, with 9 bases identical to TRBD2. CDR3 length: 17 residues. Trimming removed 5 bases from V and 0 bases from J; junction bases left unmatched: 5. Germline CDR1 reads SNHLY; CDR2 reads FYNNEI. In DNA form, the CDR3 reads TGTGCCAGCAGTTTGACTAGCGGAGCCTCTGGGGCCAACGTCCTGACTTTC. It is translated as CASSLTSGASGANVLTF.

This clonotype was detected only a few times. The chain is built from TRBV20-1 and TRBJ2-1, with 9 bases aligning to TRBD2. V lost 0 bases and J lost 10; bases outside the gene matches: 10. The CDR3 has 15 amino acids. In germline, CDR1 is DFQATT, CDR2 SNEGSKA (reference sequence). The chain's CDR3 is CSARDGRGGAVEQFF. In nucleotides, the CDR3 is TGCAGTGCTAGAGATGGTCGCGGGGGGGCCGTCGAGCAGTTCTTC.

CDR3 in amino acids: CASSFGGAMKTQYF. The DNA of the CDR3 is TGTGCCAGCAGTTTCGGGGGGGCCATGAAGACCCAGTACTTC. This sequence joins TRBV12-3 or TRBV12-4 and TRBJ2-5, with 8 nucleotides matching TRBD2. The CDR3 covers 14 residues. V gave up 3 bases and J gave up 6 bases; unmatched junction bases: 6.

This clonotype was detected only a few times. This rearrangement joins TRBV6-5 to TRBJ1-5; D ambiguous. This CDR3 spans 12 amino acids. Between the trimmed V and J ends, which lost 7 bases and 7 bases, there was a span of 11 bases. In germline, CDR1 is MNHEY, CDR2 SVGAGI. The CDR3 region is CASTLTLQPQHF. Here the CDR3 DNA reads TGTGCCAGCACCCTTACCCTCCAGCCCCAGCATTTT.

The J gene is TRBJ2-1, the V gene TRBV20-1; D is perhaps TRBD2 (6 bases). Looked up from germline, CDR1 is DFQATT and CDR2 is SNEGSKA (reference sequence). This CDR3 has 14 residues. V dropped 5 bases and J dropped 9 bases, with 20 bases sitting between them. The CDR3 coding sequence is TGCAGTGCTGGCGCTAGCGCACCGGTTGGTGAGCAGTTCTTC. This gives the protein CSAGASAPVGEQFF.

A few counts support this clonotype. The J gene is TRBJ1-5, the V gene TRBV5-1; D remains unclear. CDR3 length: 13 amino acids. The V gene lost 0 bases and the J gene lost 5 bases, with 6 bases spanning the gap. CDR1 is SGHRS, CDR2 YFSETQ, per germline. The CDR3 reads CASSLEGHQPQHF. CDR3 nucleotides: TGCGCCAGCAGCTTGGAGGGTCATCAGCCCCAGCATTTT. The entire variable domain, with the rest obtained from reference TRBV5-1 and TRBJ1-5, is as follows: KAGVTQTPRYLIKTRGQQVTLSCSPISGHRSVSWYQQTPGQGLQFLFEYFSETQRNKGNFPGRFSGRQFSNSRSEMNVSTLELGDSALYLCASSLEGHQPQHFGDGTRLSIL.